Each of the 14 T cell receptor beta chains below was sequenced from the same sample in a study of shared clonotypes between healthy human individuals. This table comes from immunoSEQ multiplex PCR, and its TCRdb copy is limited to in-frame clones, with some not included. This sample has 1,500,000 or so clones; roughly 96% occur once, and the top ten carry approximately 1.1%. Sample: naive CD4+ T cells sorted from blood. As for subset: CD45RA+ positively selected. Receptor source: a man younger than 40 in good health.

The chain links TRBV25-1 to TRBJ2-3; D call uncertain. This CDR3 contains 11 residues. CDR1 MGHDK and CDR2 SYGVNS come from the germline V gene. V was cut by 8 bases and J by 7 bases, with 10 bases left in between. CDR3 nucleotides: TGTGCCAGCGGACCGGGCAATACGCAGTATTTT. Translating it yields CASGPGNTQYF.

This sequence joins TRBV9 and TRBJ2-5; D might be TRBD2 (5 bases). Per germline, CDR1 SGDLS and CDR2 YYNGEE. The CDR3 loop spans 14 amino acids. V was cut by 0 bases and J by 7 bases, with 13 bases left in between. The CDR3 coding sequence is TGTGCCAGCAGCGTAGACGAGGGCCGGGGGACCCAGTACTTC. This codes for CASSVDEGRGTQYF.

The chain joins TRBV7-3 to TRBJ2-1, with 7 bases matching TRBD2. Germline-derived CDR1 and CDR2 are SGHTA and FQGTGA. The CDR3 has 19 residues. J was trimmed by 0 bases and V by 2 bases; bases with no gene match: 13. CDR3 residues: CASSLVPRISGSSYNEQFF. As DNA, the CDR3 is TGTGCCAGCAGCTTAGTCCCCAGAATTAGCGGGTCCTCCTACAATGAGCAGTTCTTC.

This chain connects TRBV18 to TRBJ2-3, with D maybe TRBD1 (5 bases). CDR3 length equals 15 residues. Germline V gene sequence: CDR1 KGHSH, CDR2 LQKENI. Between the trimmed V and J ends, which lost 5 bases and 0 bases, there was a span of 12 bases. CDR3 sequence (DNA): TGTGCCAGCTCAACACTTGACAGAAGCACAGATACGCAGTATTTT. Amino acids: CASSTLDRSTDTQYF. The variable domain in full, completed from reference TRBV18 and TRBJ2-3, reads NAGVMQNPRHLVRRRGQEARLRCSPMKGHSHVYWYRQLPEEGLKFMVYLQKENIIDESGMPKERFSAEFPKEGPSILRIQQVVRGDSAAYFCASSTLDRSTDTQYFGPGTRLTVL.

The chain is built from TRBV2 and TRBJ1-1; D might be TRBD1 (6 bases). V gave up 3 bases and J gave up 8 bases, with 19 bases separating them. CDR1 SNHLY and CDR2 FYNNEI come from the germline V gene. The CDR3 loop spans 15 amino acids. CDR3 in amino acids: CASSEPDRFLKEAFF. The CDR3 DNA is TGTGCCAGCAGTGAGCCCGACAGGTTCCTAAAAGAAGCTTTCTTT.

DNA for the CDR3: TGCGCCAGCAGTGATTCGGGGGTTTCGGAAAAACTGTTTTTT. This gives the protein CASSDSGVSEKLFF. The V and J genes are TRBV10-1 and TRBJ1-4; D possibly corresponds to TRBD1 (5 bases). The V gene's germline CDR1 is WNHNN and CDR2 SYGVQD (reference sequence). V lost 3 bases and J lost 8, with 13 bases in between. The CDR3 loop spans 14 amino acids.

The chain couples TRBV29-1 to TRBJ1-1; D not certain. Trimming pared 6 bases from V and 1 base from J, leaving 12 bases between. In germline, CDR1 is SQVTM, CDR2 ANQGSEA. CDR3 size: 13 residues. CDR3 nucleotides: TGCAGCGTCTCCAGGAAGGGGAACACTGAAGCTTTCTTT. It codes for CSVSRKGNTEAFF.

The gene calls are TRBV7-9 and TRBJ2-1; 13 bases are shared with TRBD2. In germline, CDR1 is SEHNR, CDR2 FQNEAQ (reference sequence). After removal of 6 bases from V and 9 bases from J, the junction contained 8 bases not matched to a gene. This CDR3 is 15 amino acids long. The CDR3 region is CASRPGLAGIGEQFF. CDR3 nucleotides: TGTGCCAGCAGACCGGGACTAGCGGGAATCGGTGAGCAGTTCTTC.

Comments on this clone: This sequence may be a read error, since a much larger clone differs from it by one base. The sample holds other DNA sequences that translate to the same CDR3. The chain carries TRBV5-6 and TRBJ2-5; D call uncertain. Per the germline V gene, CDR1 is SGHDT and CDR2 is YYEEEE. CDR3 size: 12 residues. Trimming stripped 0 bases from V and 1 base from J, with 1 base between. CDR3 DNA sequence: TGTGCCAGCAGCTTGGCCCAAGAGACCCAGTACTTC. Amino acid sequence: CASSLAQETQYF.

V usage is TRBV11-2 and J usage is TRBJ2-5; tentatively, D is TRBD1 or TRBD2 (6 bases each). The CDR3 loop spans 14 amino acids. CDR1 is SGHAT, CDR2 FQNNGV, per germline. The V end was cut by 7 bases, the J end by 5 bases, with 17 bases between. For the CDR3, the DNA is TGTGCCAGCACCCGGTGGGGGGCCGGGGAGACCCAGTACTTC. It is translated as CASTRWGAGETQYF.

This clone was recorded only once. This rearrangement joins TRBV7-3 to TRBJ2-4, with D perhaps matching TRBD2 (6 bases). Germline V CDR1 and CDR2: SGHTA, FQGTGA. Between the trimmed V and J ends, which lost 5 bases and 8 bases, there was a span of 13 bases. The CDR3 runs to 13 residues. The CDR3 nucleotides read TGTGCCAGCAGCCCCGCATGGGGGGACATTCAGTACTTC. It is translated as CASSPAWGDIQYF.

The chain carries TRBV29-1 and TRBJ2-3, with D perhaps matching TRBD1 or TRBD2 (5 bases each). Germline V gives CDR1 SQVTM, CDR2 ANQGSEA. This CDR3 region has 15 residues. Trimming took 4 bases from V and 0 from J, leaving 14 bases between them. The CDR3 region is CSVGATRGSTDTQYF. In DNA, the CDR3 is TGCAGCGTTGGGGCGACGAGGGGAAGCACAGATACGCAGTATTTT.

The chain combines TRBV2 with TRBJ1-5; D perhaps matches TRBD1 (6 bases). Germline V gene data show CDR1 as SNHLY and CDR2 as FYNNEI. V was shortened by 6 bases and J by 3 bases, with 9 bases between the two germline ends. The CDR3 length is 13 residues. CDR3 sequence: CASSGTINQPQHF. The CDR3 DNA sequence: TGTGCCAGCAGCGGGACAATCAATCAGCCCCAGCATTTT.

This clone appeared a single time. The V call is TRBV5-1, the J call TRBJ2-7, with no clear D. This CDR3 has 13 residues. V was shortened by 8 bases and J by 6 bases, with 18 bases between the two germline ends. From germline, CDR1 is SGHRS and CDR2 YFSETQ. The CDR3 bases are TGCGCCAGTACCTTAGATGGTTCGGGCGAGCAGTACTTC. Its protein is CASTLDGSGEQYF.